This is a list of T cell receptor beta chains from one sample in a study of blood T cells in healthy people across ages. Each CDR3 protein is one row after TCRdb ran MiXCR on the 5' RACE reads. The sample carries about 1.7 million distinct CDR3 sequences, under 30% recorded once. The sequenced material came from blood. These receptors all come from a woman in her 30s in good health. Both conserved end residues are part of each CDR3. D genes are given only for firm matches. Only part of the rows carry a size: once, few, many, or a class if the clone is expanded.

V gene: TRBV20-1
clone size: .
J gene: TRBJ2-5
D gene: .
CDR3 DNA: TGCAGTGCTAGCTTGCCCCAGCAGAAGACCCAGTACTTC
CDR3 protein: CSASLPQQKTQYF

V gene: TRBV6-6
clone size: .
J gene: TRBJ2-3
D gene: TRBD2
CDR3 DNA: TGTGCCAGCAGTAACCCGACTAGCGGGGGGGCCTATACGCAGTATTTT
CDR3 protein: CASSNPTSGGAYTQYF

V gene: TRBV7-8
clone size: .
J gene: TRBJ1-1
D gene: .
CDR3 DNA: TGTGCCAGCAGCTTCACAGGGAATAGGGGTGAAGCTTTCTTT
CDR3 protein: CASSFTGNRGEAFF

V gene: TRBV7-2
clone size: .
J gene: TRBJ2-3
D gene: .
CDR3 DNA: TGTGCTAGCAGCCCTCCGTGGGAGCTCACTAGCACAGATACGCAGTATTTT
CDR3 protein: CASSPPWELTSTDTQYF

V gene: TRBV29-1
clone size: many
J gene: TRBJ2-1
D gene: TRBD2
CDR3 DNA: TGCAGCCTGCAGACTAGCGGGAGGGCCAATGAGCAGTTCTTC
CDR3 protein: CSLQTSGRANEQFF

V gene: TRBV7-9
clone size: few
J gene: TRBJ2-7
D gene: TRBD2
CDR3 DNA: TGTGCCAGCAGCCCCGTCGGGGGGGGCCCCTACGAGCAGTACTTC
CDR3 protein: CASSPVGGGPYEQYF

V gene: TRBV7-9
clone size: few
J gene: TRBJ1-3
D gene: .
CDR3 DNA: TGTGCCAGCAGCTTAACGCCGGCTAACACCATATATTTT
CDR3 protein: CASSLTPANTIYF

V gene: TRBV5-1
clone size: few
J gene: TRBJ2-7
D gene: TRBD2
CDR3 DNA: TGCGCCAGCAGCTTGAGCGACAGCGGGGGCTCCTACGAGCAGTACTTC
CDR3 protein: CASSLSDSGGSYEQYF

V gene: TRBV24-1
clone size: many
J gene: TRBJ2-1
D gene: .
CDR3 DNA: TGTGCCACCAGTGACAGGGGCCTAAACAATGAGCAGTTCTTC
CDR3 protein: CATSDRGLNNEQFF

V gene: TRBV5-1
clone size: .
J gene: TRBJ2-7
D gene: TRBD2
CDR3 DNA: TGCGCCAGCAGCCGAGGAGCGGGAGGCGTTTCCTACGAGCAGTACTTC
CDR3 protein: CASSRGAGGVSYEQYF

V gene: TRBV7-6
clone size: many
J gene: TRBJ2-1
D gene: TRBD1
CDR3 DNA: TGTGCCAGCAGCTGGGACAGGGCAAATGAGCAGTTCTTC
CDR3 protein: CASSWDRANEQFF

V gene: TRBV7-2
clone size: .
J gene: TRBJ2-6
D gene: .
CDR3 DNA: TGTGCCAGCAGCTCCATCACTTACCTGGGGGCCAACGTCCTGACTTTC
CDR3 protein: CASSSITYLGANVLTF

V gene: TRBV15
clone size: few
J gene: TRBJ2-4
D gene: .
CDR3 DNA: TGTGCCACCAGCCCCGGGGGCTCGAATACCAAAAACATTCAGTACTTC
CDR3 protein: CATSPGGSNTKNIQYF

V gene: TRBV21-1
clone size: .
J gene: TRBJ1-1
D gene: .
CDR3 DNA: TGTGCCAGCAGCAAAAAGGGGGTCGGTGTGAACACTGAAGCTTTCTTT
CDR3 protein: CASSKKGVGVNTEAFF

V gene: TRBV20-1
clone size: .
J gene: TRBJ2-5
D gene: TRBD1
CDR3 DNA: TGCAGTGCTAGAGATGGGACAGGGATCCAAGAGACCCAGTACTTC
CDR3 protein: CSARDGTGIQETQYF

V gene: TRBV10-3
clone size: .
J gene: TRBJ1-1
D gene: TRBD1
CDR3 DNA: TGTGCCATCAGTGACAGGGGGCCTGAAGCTTTCTTT
CDR3 protein: CAISDRGPEAFF

V gene: TRBV6-5
clone size: many
J gene: TRBJ2-7
D gene: .
CDR3 DNA: TGTGCCAGCAGTTACGGGCACGGTTGGTTAACCTCCTACGAGCAGTACTTC
CDR3 protein: CASSYGHGWLTSYEQYF

V gene: TRBV2
clone size: .
J gene: TRBJ2-5
D gene: TRBD1
CDR3 DNA: TGTGCCAGCAGTGAAGATTCAGGGGGCGAGGAGACCCAGTACTTC
CDR3 protein: CASSEDSGGEETQYF

V gene: TRBV18
clone size: few
J gene: TRBJ1-1
D gene: .
CDR3 DNA: TGTGCCAGCTCACCGAGGGACCTTATGAACACTGAAGCTTTCTTT
CDR3 protein: CASSPRDLMNTEAFF

V gene: TRBV5-1
clone size: many
J gene: TRBJ2-3
D gene: .
CDR3 DNA: TGCGCCAGCAGCTTGGGCGCGACCGCGATCGCGGATACGCAGTATTTT
CDR3 protein: CASSLGATAIADTQYF

V gene: TRBV7-3
clone size: .
J gene: TRBJ2-7
D gene: TRBD2
CDR3 DNA: TGTGCCAGCAGCTTAGTACTAGCGGGGGGCCATCATGAGCAGTACTTC
CDR3 protein: CASSLVLAGGHHEQYF

V gene: TRBV11-2
clone size: few
J gene: TRBJ2-3
D gene: TRBD2
CDR3 DNA: TGTGCCAGCAGCTTGATGGCGGCTAGCGGAGTTAGCACAGATACGCAGTATTTT
CDR3 protein: CASSLMAASGVSTDTQYF

V gene: TRBV4-2
clone size: once
J gene: TRBJ1-1
D gene: .
CDR3 DNA: TGTGCCAGCAGCCAAGGAGGAGAAGGCAGCCAAGCTTTCTTT
CDR3 protein: CASSQGGEGSQAFF

V gene: TRBV2
clone size: many
J gene: TRBJ1-1
D gene: .
CDR3 DNA: TGTGCCAGTAGTGGTCAGACGAACACTGAAGCTTTCTTT
CDR3 protein: CASSGQTNTEAFF

V gene: TRBV7-7
clone size: few
J gene: TRBJ2-1
D gene: TRBD1
CDR3 DNA: TGTGCCAGCAGCTTATCCGGGACAGCCAACAATGAGCAGTTCTTC
CDR3 protein: CASSLSGTANNEQFF

V gene: TRBV7-2
clone size: .
J gene: TRBJ1-1
D gene: .
CDR3 DNA: TGTGCCAGCAGCTTAGCGTTCAGTGACACTGAAGCTTTCTTT
CDR3 protein: CASSLAFSDTEAFF

V gene: TRBV5-1
clone size: few
J gene: TRBJ2-1
D gene: TRBD2
CDR3 DNA: TGCGCCAGCAGCCCCCAGCGGGGGGTGGGGGATGAGCAGTTCTTC
CDR3 protein: CASSPQRGVGDEQFF

V gene: TRBV7-9
clone size: few
J gene: TRBJ2-5
D gene: TRBD2
CDR3 DNA: TGTGCCAGCGGCTCGACTAGCGGGGGGCCGAACCAAGAGGCCCAGTACTTC
CDR3 protein: CASGSTSGGPNQEAQYF

V gene: TRBV9
clone size: many
J gene: TRBJ2-7
D gene: .
CDR3 DNA: TGTGCCAGCAGCGTAGGTGTCCCAAACTACGAGCAGTACTTC
CDR3 protein: CASSVGVPNYEQYF

V gene: TRBV20-1
clone size: many
J gene: TRBJ2-7
D gene: TRBD1
CDR3 DNA: TGCAGTGTTATCCGGGACAGGGCAAACGAGCAGTACTTC
CDR3 protein: CSVIRDRANEQYF

V gene: TRBV27
clone size: .
J gene: TRBJ2-1
D gene: TRBD2
CDR3 DNA: TGTGCCAGCAGCCGTCGGGGGGGGCGGGAGCGGAGCTCCTACAATGAGCAGTTCTTC
CDR3 protein: CASSRRGGRERSSYNEQFF

V gene: TRBV29-1
clone size: few
J gene: TRBJ2-7
D gene: .
CDR3 DNA: TGCAGCGTAGCCTCCGGGACGAGCCACGAGCAGTACTTC
CDR3 protein: CSVASGTSHEQYF

V gene: TRBV7-2
clone size: .
J gene: TRBJ2-1
D gene: TRBD1
CDR3 DNA: TGTGCCAGCAGCCCCATAACAGGGGTAAGTGGCAATGAGCAGTTCTTC
CDR3 protein: CASSPITGVSGNEQFF

V gene: TRBV5-1
clone size: .
J gene: TRBJ2-5
D gene: .
CDR3 DNA: TGCGCCAGCAGCTTGGGGGGCATAACACAAGAGGCCCAGTACTTC
CDR3 protein: CASSLGGITQEAQYF

V gene: TRBV11-2
clone size: many
J gene: TRBJ2-1
D gene: .
CDR3 DNA: TGTGCCAGCAGTATCTACAATGAGCAGTTCTTC
CDR3 protein: CASSIYNEQFF

V gene: TRBV5-5
clone size: many
J gene: TRBJ2-7
D gene: .
CDR3 DNA: TGTGCCAGCAGCCACTGGGCCTACGAGCAGTACTTC
CDR3 protein: CASSHWAYEQYF

V gene: TRBV25-1
clone size: .
J gene: TRBJ1-4
D gene: TRBD1
CDR3 DNA: TGTGCCAGCAGTCAGGGACAGGGCCCGACTTCGGAACTGTTTTTT
CDR3 protein: CASSQGQGPTSELFF

V gene: TRBV4-3
clone size: .
J gene: TRBJ1-2
D gene: .
CDR3 DNA: TGCGCCAGCAGCCAAGATCCCCTCGTAGCGAGCTATGGCTACACCTTC
CDR3 protein: CASSQDPLVASYGYTF

V gene: TRBV5-1
clone size: few
J gene: TRBJ2-5
D gene: .
CDR3 DNA: TGCGCCAGCAGCTTAGCCAGGTTTGGGCTTAAAGAGACCCAGTACTTC
CDR3 protein: CASSLARFGLKETQYF

V gene: TRBV29-1
clone size: once
J gene: TRBJ2-3
D gene: .
CDR3 DNA: TGCAGCGTTGCGGGGGAATACACAGATACGCAGTATTTT
CDR3 protein: CSVAGEYTDTQYF

V gene: TRBV7-9
clone size: .
J gene: TRBJ1-5
D gene: .
CDR3 DNA: TGTGCCAGCAGCTTAGCCATCACAGGGATCCCTATATTCAATCAGCCCCAGCATTTT
CDR3 protein: CASSLAITGIPIFNQPQHF

V gene: TRBV10-1
clone size: .
J gene: TRBJ2-1
D gene: .
CDR3 DNA: TGCGCCAGCAGTGGAAGGACATCTCCCTACGAGCAGTTCTTC
CDR3 protein: CASSGRTSPYEQFF

V gene: TRBV18
clone size: .
J gene: TRBJ2-1
D gene: .
CDR3 DNA: TGTGCCAGCTCACCAGCAGCGGAGAGCGTGCAGTTCTTC
CDR3 protein: CASSPAAESVQFF

V gene: TRBV3-1
clone size: many
J gene: TRBJ2-7
D gene: .
CDR3 DNA: TGTGCCAGCAGCCCTGGGAGCGGATCTTCCTACGAGCAGTACTTC
CDR3 protein: CASSPGSGSSYEQYF

V gene: TRBV6-5
clone size: .
J gene: TRBJ2-7
D gene: TRBD1
CDR3 DNA: TGTGCCAGTGGTAGAGGACAGGACTCCTACGAGCAGTACTTC
CDR3 protein: CASGRGQDSYEQYF

V gene: TRBV4-2
clone size: .
J gene: TRBJ2-3
D gene: .
CDR3 DNA: TGTGCCAGCAGCCAAGTAGGTCCAGATACGCAGTATTTT
CDR3 protein: CASSQVGPDTQYF

V gene: TRBV19
clone size: .
J gene: TRBJ1-2
D gene: .
CDR3 DNA: TGTGCCAGTAGCGCTAACTATGGCTCCACCTTC
CDR3 protein: CASSANYGSTF

V gene: TRBV15
clone size: many
J gene: TRBJ2-3
D gene: TRBD2
CDR3 DNA: TGTGCCACCAGCCGAAGCGGGGTCGTTAGCACAGATACGCAGTATTTT
CDR3 protein: CATSRSGVVSTDTQYF

V gene: TRBV12-3/TRBV12-4
clone size: few
J gene: TRBJ2-7
D gene: TRBD1
CDR3 DNA: TGTGCCAGCAGCTCTTTGGGGACAGGTCGCTACGAGCAGTACTTC
CDR3 protein: CASSSLGTGRYEQYF

V gene: TRBV7-9
clone size: .
J gene: TRBJ2-7
D gene: TRBD1
CDR3 DNA: TGTGCCAGCAGCTTAGACCTCGGGACAGGGGGAAGTTACGAGCAGTACTTC
CDR3 protein: CASSLDLGTGGSYEQYF

V gene: TRBV20-1
clone size: .
J gene: TRBJ2-1
D gene: TRBD1
CDR3 DNA: TGCAGCTTCCGGGACAGGGCGTACAATGAGCAGTTCTTC
CDR3 protein: CSFRDRAYNEQFF

V gene: TRBV12-3/TRBV12-4
clone size: .
J gene: TRBJ2-3
D gene: TRBD2
CDR3 DNA: TGTGCCAGCAGCTGGCGGGGGGCCCATACGCAGTATTTT
CDR3 protein: CASSWRGAHTQYF

V gene: TRBV7-2
clone size: .
J gene: TRBJ2-7
D gene: .
CDR3 DNA: TGTGCCAGCAGCCCTGGGAGACGCACAGATTTAGAGCAGTACTTC
CDR3 protein: CASSPGRRTDLEQYF

V gene: TRBV20-1
clone size: few
J gene: TRBJ2-5
D gene: .
CDR3 DNA: TGCAGTGCTAGAGTAGATGAGGAGACCCAGTACTTC
CDR3 protein: CSARVDEETQYF